The clone carrying this TCR beta chain was recorded many times. This sample was included in a study of molecular identifiers for immune sequencing clone quantification. The CDR3 length is 15 residues. In germline, CDR1 is MNHEY, CDR2 SVGEGT. Trimming stripped 7 bases from V and 0 bases from J, with 13 bases between. TCRdb reprocessed the PCR reads with MiXCR, giving one entry per CDR3 protein. The profile shows hundreds of thousands of distinct CDR3 sequences, about 20% of them singletons. The receptor comes from a human donor in good health. Some libraries in this study had Jurkat cell RNA spiked in. The chain joins TRBV6-2 or TRBV6-3 to TRBJ1-3; D gene unclear. The specimen was naive CD8+ T cells from blood, with Jurkat cell RNA spiked in. As for subset: FACS-sorted CD8+CD4-CCR7+CD45RA+ naive T cells. The DNA of the CDR3 is TGTGCCAGCACCGTGACTGCTATCTCTGGAAACACCATATATTTT. It encodes CASTVTAISGNTIYF.